Below, 3 T cell receptor beta chains from the same sample are listed, as sequenced in a study of cytomegalovirus exposure and HLA in healthy donors. PCR amplification relied on 60 Vbeta primers (plus 13 Jbeta primers). Sequencing was performed with immunoSEQ multiplex PCR; in TCRdb, only in-frame clones are kept and a portion is missing. Among about 130,000 clones listed, 82% were seen once. The sample was PBMCs. These receptors all stem from a boy younger than 18 in good health and CMV-seronegative.

This clone is a singleton in its sample. This chain links TRBV19 with TRBJ2-1; TRBD1 matches 10 bases. The germline gives CDR1 LNHDA, CDR2 SQIVND (reference sequence). The CDR3 has 16 amino acids. With V trimmed by 5 bases and J by 5 bases, 9 bases remained unmatched. This CDR3 is CASSPSDRGRNNEQFF. CDR3 DNA sequence: TGTGCCAGTAGTCCCTCAGACAGGGGGCGAAACAATGAGCAGTTCTTC.

This clone has only a few counts. The chain carries TRBV6-1 and TRBJ2-5; D not certain. The germline V gene has CDR1 MNHNS and CDR2 SASEGT. Trimming removed 9 bases at V and 0 bases at J, with 17 bases between. This CDR3 has 15 amino acids. CDR3 region: CASSFAPPYQETQYF. The CDR3 nucleotides read TGTGCCAGTTCCTTCGCGCCCCCTTACCAAGAGACCCAGTACTTC.

The rearrangement uses TRBV7-9 and TRBJ2-7, with TRBD2 identical over 7 bases. There are 14 residues in the CDR3. Germline trimming cut 6 bases from V and 4 bases from J; bases unmatched to any gene: 9. CDR1 SEHNR and CDR2 FQNEAQ come from the germline V gene (reference sequence). The CDR3 DNA follows: TGTGCCAGCAGTTCAAGCGGGAAGAGGTACGAGCAGTACTTC. It is translated as CASSSSGKRYEQYF.